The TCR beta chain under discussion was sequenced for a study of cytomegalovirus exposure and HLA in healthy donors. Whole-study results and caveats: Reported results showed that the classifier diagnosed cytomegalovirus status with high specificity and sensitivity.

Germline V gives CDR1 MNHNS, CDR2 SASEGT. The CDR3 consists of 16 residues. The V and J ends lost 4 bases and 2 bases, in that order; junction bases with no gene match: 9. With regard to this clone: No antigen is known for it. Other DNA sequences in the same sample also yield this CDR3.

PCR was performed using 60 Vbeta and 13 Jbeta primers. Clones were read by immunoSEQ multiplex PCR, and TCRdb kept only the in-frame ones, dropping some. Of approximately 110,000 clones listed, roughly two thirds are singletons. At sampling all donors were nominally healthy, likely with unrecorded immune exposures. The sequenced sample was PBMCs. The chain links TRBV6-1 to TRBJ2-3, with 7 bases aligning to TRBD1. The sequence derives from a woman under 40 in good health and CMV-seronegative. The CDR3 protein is CASSVSRGQTTDTQYF. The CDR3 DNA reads TGTGCCAGCAGTGTGAGTAGGGGACAGACCACAGATACGCAGTATTTT.